Listed below are T cell receptor beta chains from one sample, sequenced in a study of cytomegalovirus exposure and HLA in healthy donors. Profiled with immunoSEQ multiplex PCR; TCRdb holds only in-frame clones, not every one. The sample gives more than 95,000 clones, about 72% of which show up once; about 16% is in the top ten. The sample consisted of PBMCs. These receptors were obtained from a man in his fifties or sixties in good health and CMV-seropositive. The conserved cysteine and the conserved F or W are not part of the CDR3 here. Fields, in order: V gene, J gene, CDR3 protein.

TRBV28	TRBJ2-7	ASSTTRQRPYEQY
TRBV5-1	TRBJ2-7	ASSGTTSGSSYEQY
TRBV18	TRBJ1-1	ASSPDRGRGTEAF
TRBV5-1	TRBJ1-1	ASSGQGGTEAF
TRBV21-1	TRBJ2-3	ASSPRDRQILGTDTQY
TRBV15	TRBJ2-5	ATSRDSGKGETQY
TRBV29-1	TRBJ2-5	SVSFGGRETQY
TRBV5-1	TRBJ1-2	ASSLGTGEYGYT
TRBV7-9	TRBJ1-5	ASSVDRGNQPQH
TRBV28	TRBJ2-5	ASSPQRDQETQY
TRBV7-9	TRBJ1-6	ASSLDGRGYNSPLH